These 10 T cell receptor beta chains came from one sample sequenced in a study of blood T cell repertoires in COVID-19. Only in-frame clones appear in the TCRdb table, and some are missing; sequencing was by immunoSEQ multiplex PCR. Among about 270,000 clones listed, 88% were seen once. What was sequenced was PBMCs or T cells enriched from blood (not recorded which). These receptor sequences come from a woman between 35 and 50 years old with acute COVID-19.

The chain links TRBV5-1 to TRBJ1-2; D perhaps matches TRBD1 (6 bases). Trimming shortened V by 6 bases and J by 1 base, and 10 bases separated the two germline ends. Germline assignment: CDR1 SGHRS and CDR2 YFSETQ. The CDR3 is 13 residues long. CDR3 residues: CASTIGGNYGYTF. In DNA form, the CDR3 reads TGCGCCAGCACCATAGGGGGTAACTATGGCTACACCTTC.

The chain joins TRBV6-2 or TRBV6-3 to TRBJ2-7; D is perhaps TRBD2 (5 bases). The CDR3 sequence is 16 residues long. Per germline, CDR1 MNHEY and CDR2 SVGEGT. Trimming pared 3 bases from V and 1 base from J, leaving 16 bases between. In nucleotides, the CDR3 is TGTGCCAGCAGTTATGAGGCTCAGCGGAATTCCTACGAGCAGTACTTC. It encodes CASSYEAQRNSYEQYF.

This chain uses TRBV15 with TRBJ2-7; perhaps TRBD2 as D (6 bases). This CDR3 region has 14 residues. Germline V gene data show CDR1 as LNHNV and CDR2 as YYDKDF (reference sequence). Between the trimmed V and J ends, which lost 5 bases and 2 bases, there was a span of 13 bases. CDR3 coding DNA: TGTGCCACCAGCTTGTCTGGGGAGGCCTACGAGCAGTACTTC. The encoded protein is CATSLSGEAYEQYF.

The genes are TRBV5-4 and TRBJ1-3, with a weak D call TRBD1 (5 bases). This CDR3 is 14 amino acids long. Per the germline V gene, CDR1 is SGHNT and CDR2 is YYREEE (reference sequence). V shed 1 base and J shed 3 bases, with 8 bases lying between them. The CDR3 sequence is CASSLRGFGNTIYF. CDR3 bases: TGTGCCAGCAGCTTGCGGGGGTTTGGAAACACCATATATTTT.

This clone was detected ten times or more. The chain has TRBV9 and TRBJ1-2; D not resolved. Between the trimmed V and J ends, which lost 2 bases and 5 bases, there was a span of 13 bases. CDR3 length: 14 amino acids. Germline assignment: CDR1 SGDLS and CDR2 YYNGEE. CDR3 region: CASSVNTPTYGYTF. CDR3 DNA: TGTGCCAGCAGCGTTAACACGCCGACTTATGGCTACACCTTC. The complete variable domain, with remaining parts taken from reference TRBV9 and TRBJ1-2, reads DSGVTQTPKHLITATGQRVTLRCSPRSGDLSVYWYQQSLDQGLQFLIQYYNGEERAKGNILERFSAQQFPDLHSELNLSSLELGDSALYFCASSVNTPTYGYTFGSGTRLTVV.

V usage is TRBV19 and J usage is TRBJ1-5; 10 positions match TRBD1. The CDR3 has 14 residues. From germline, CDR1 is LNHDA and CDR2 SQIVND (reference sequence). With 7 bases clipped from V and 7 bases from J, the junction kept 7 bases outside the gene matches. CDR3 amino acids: CASNPGTGDQPQHF. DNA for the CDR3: TGTGCCAGTAATCCCGGGACAGGGGACCAGCCCCAGCATTTT.

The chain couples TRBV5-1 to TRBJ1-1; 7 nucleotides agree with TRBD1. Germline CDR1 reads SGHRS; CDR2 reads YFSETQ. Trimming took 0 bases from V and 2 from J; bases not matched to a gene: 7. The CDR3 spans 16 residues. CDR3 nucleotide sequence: TGCGCCAGCAGCTTGGCTACAGGGGAGACTAACACTGAAGCTTTCTTT. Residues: CASSLATGETNTEAFF.

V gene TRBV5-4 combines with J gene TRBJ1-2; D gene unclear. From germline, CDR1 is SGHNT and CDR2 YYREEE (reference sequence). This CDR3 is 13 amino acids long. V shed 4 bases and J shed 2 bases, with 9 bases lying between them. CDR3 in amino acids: CASSPPTNYGYTF. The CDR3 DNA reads TGTGCCAGCAGCCCACCTACGAACTATGGCTACACCTTC.

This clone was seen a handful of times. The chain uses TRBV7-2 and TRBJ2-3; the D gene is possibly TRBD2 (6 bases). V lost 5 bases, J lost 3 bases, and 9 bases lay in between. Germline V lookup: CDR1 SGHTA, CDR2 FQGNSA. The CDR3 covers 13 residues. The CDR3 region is CASSRLVTDTQYF. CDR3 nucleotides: TGTGCCAGCAGCCGACTAGTAACAGATACGCAGTATTTT.

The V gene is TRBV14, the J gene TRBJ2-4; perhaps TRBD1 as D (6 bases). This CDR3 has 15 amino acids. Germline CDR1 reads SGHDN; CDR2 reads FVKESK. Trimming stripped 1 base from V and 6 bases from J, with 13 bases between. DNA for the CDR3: TGTGCCAGCAGCCAAGGCTCACAGGGCAGAAACATTCAGTACTTC. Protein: CASSQGSQGRNIQYF. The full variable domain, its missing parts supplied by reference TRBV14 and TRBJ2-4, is EAGVTQFPSHSVIEKGQTVTLRCDPISGHDNLYWYRRVMGKEIKFLLHFVKESKQDESGMPNNRFLAERTGGTYSTLKVQPAELEDSGVYFCASSQGSQGRNIQYFGAGTRLSVL.